These 12 T cell receptor beta chains came from one sample sequenced in a study of technical replicates of blood from a handful of donors. Profiling relied on immunoSEQ multiplex PCR, and the TCRdb table lists in-frame clones only, not all of them. This table has tens of thousands of clones, 75% to 95% appearing once. The source material was T cells isolated from PBMCs. Source of these receptors: a human donor in good health. Some clones in this sample may be carry-over from other donors' samples.

V and J are TRBV5-1 and TRBJ2-1, with D unresolved. The V and J ends lost 2 bases and 6 bases respectively, with 12 bases between them. Germline CDR1 SGHRS, CDR2 YFSETQ. The CDR3 has 14 residues. In DNA form, the CDR3 reads TGCGCCAGCAGCTTAGGTAGCATCGGCAATGAGCAGTTCTTC. This codes for CASSLGSIGNEQFF.

J is TRBJ2-7 and V is TRBV28; 9 bases map to TRBD1. Germline CDR1 MDHEN, CDR2 SYDVKM. There are 13 residues in the CDR3. Unmatched junction bases numbered 6, after V lost 8 bases and J lost 4 bases. In nucleotides, the CDR3 is TGTGCCAGCGGGACAGGGAATTATTACGAGCAGTACTTC. Translating gives CASGTGNYYEQYF.

In this sample, this clone turned up a few times. This chain uses TRBV30 with TRBJ1-1; TRBD1 aligns across 8 bases. With V trimmed by 5 bases and J by 3 bases, 8 bases remained unmatched. Germline CDR1 and CDR2: GTSNPN and SVGIG (reference sequence). CDR3 length: 14 amino acids. The CDR3 is CAWQPAQGDTEAFF. The CDR3 DNA reads as TGTGCCTGGCAACCGGCACAGGGGGACACTGAAGCTTTCTTT.

V is TRBV27 and J is TRBJ1-1; 9 positions agree with TRBD1. The V gene end was trimmed by 1 base and the J gene end by 6 bases; junction bases not matched to a gene: 9. CDR1 is MNHEY and CDR2 is SMNVEV in the germline V gene (reference sequence). CDR3 length equals 16 residues. The CDR3 coding sequence is TGTGCCAGCAGTTTATTAGGTGACAGGGGGAGTCCTGAAGCTTTCTTT. Its protein product is CASSLLGDRGSPEAFF.

This clone was seen only once. V usage is TRBV20-1 and J usage is TRBJ2-5; a weak D match, TRBD2 (5 bases). Germline V CDR1 and CDR2: DFQATT, SNEGSKA (reference sequence). The CDR3 runs to 11 residues. Trimming pared 5 bases from V and 4 bases from J, leaving 8 bases between. DNA of the CDR3: TGCAGTGCTCCCGAGGGAGAGACCCAGTACTTC. Amino acid sequence: CSAPEGETQYF.

The chain is built from TRBV11-3 and TRBJ1-2; TRBD1 agrees at 7 bases. The length of the CDR3 is 14 residues. The germline V gene encodes CDR1 SGHNT and CDR2 YENEEA. J was trimmed by 7 bases and V by 4 bases; bases with no gene match: 9. The CDR3 here is CASSSQGELGGYTF. CDR3 DNA sequence: TGTGCCAGCAGCTCGCAGGGGGAATTGGGTGGCTACACCTTC.

CDR3 DNA sequence: TGTGCCAGCAGCGCTGGACAGCTGAACACTGAAGCTTTCTTT. This sequence encodes CASSAGQLNTEAFF. This rearrangement joins TRBV9 to TRBJ1-1; possible D gene TRBD1, 6 bases. Germline lookup yields CDR1 SGDLS and CDR2 YYNGEE. The CDR3 is made up of 14 amino acids. Deletions cut 3 bases from V and 0 bases from J, with 9 bases between.

The chain recombines TRBV2 with TRBJ1-5; D is uncertain. There are 12 residues in the CDR3. Trimming took 5 bases from V and 5 from J, leaving 7 bases between them. Germline CDR1 SNHLY, CDR2 FYNNEI. CDR3 nucleotides: TGTGCCAGCAGTCTAGTGGATCAGCCCCAGCATTTT. The encoded protein is CASSLVDQPQHF. Using reference TRBV2 and TRBJ1-5 for the parts outside the CDR3, the full variable domain is EPEVTQTPSHQVTQMGQEVILRCVPISNHLYFYWYRQILGQKVEFLVSFYNNEISEKSEIFDDQFSVERPDGSNFTLKIRSTKLEDSAMYFCASSLVDQPQHFGDGTRLSIL.

The chain recombines TRBV11-3 with TRBJ2-2, with 7 nucleotides matching TRBD1. The germline V gene has CDR1 SGHNT and CDR2 YENEEA. This CDR3 is 15 amino acids long. V gave up 6 bases and J gave up 4 bases; unmatched junction bases: 8. The CDR3 reads CASSPNRGGTGELFF. In DNA form, the CDR3 reads TGTGCCAGCAGTCCAAACAGGGGCGGCACCGGGGAGCTGTTTTTT. Using reference TRBV11-3 and TRBJ2-2 for the parts outside the CDR3, the full variable domain is EAGVVQSPRYKIIEKKQPVAFWCNPISGHNTLYWYLQNLGQGPELLIRYENEEAVDDSQLPKDRFSAERLKGVDSTLKIQPAELGDSAVYLCASSPNRGGTGELFFGEGSRLTVL.

This clone was seen more than once but under ten times. The CDR3: CAWSPLREGEAFF. CDR3 bases: TGTGCCTGGAGTCCCCTTAGGGAGGGGGAAGCTTTCTTT. The chain carries TRBV30 and TRBJ1-1, with a weak D call TRBD1 (5 bases). V was pared by 2 bases and J by 8 bases, with 15 bases between. Germline V gene data show CDR1 as GTSNPN and CDR2 as SVGIG (reference sequence). The CDR3 sequence is 13 residues long.

This chain uses TRBV11-2 with TRBJ1-1, with D perhaps TRBD1 (6 bases). The V and J ends lost 3 bases and 11 bases respectively, with 22 bases between them. Germline V CDR1 and CDR2: SGHAT, FQNNGV. This CDR3 spans 15 amino acids. The CDR3 sequence is CASSLGLGGGFMAFF. In DNA form, the CDR3 reads TGTGCCAGCAGCTTGGGTCTAGGGGGGGGCTTTATGGCTTTCTTT.

V usage is TRBV5-6 and J usage is TRBJ1-1, with D possibly matching TRBD1 (5 bases). This CDR3 spans 13 amino acids. V lost 2 bases and J 4 bases, leaving 9 bases between the germline ends. Germline CDR1 SGHDT, CDR2 YYEEEE. The CDR3 is CASSFWGGTEAFF. The CDR3 nucleotides are TGTGCCAGCAGCTTTTGGGGGGGCACTGAAGCTTTCTTT.